The 23 T cell receptor beta chains in this list originate from one sample, sequenced in a study of T cell repertoires in cytomegalovirus infection. TCRdb used MiXCR to reprocess the reads, holding one entry per CDR3 protein. This sample has hundreds of thousands of distinct CDR3 sequences, with about two fifths found just once. The antigens of these receptors remain unknown. The sequencing used cultured PBMCs, collected from culture after CMV antigen stimulation. The receptor source for this set is a human donor in good health (CMV status not recorded). Some clones in this sample may be carry-over from other donors' samples.

This clonotype was observed a few times. The CDR3 region is CASSSSRNYEQYF. The CDR3 nucleotides read TGTGCCAGCAGCTCTTCCCGAAACTACGAGCAGTACTTC. The rearrangement joins TRBV7-6 to TRBJ2-7, with D unclear. Germline V gives CDR1 SGHVS, CDR2 FNYEAQ. V lost 4 bases, J lost 3 bases, and 10 bases lay in between. The CDR3 sequence is 13 residues long.

A few counts support this clonotype. V usage is TRBV12-3 or TRBV12-4 and J usage is TRBJ2-3; D remains unclear. The CDR3 contains 16 residues. V was trimmed by 3 bases and J by 1 base, leaving 14 bases between them. The CDR3 region has the DNA TGTGCCAGCAGTTTCATAGGAAGGGCCCGCACAGATACGCAGTATTTT. Its translation: CASSFIGRARTDTQYF.

The J gene is TRBJ2-1, the V gene TRBV20-1, with TRBD2 as a possible D gene (5 bases). This CDR3 spans 16 amino acids. V lost 6 bases to trimming and J lost 0 bases, with 18 bases between them. Germline lookup yields CDR1 DFQATT and CDR2 SNEGSKA (reference sequence). The CDR3 spells CSAILGGGPSYNEQFF. The CDR3 coding sequence is TGCAGTGCAATACTAGGTGGTGGTCCCTCCTACAATGAGCAGTTCTTC.

The V gene is TRBV10-3, the J gene TRBJ1-1; 8 bases are a match to TRBD1. V was pared by 10 bases and J by 3 bases, with 7 bases of the junction left unmatched. CDR1 and CDR2 (germline): ENHRY, SYGVKD. This CDR3 comprises 13 residues. In DNA form, the CDR3 reads TGTGCCAGCGACAGGGGCGTTGACACTGAAGCTTTCTTT. Its protein product is CASDRGVDTEAFF.

This clonotype showed up many times. This sequence joins TRBV7-2 and TRBJ1-5, with 7 bases identical to TRBD1. This CDR3 is built from 14 residues. Germline-derived CDR1 and CDR2 are SGHTA and FQGNSA. Trimming removed 5 bases from V and 6 bases from J; junction bases left unmatched: 7. This CDR3 reads CASSTRQGGQPQHF. CDR3 bases: TGTGCCAGCAGCACTAGACAGGGAGGTCAGCCCCAGCATTTT.

This clonotype was picked up a small number of times. The genes are TRBV12-3 or TRBV12-4 and TRBJ2-2, with a tentative D call TRBD2 (5 bases). The ends were cut back, 6 bases at V and 5 bases at J, with 13 bases in the middle. The CDR3 consists of 14 residues. CDR3 sequence reads: CASRPGRGTGELFF. The CDR3 coding sequence is TGTGCCAGCAGACCCGGACGGGGAACCGGGGAGCTGTTTTTT.

This clonotype was found a few times. V is TRBV12-3 or TRBV12-4 and J is TRBJ1-5, with D unclear. CDR3 length equals 13 residues. The V gene lost 4 bases and the J gene lost 5 bases, with 9 bases spanning the gap. The CDR3 DNA is TGTGCCAGCAGTTATGCCCAGTATCAGCCCCAGCATTTT. Protein sequence: CASSYAQYQPQHF.

The rearrangement links TRBV7-6 to TRBJ2-3, with unresolved D. V gave up 3 bases and J gave up 3 bases, with 13 bases separating them. Looked up from germline, CDR1 is SGHVS and CDR2 is FNYEAQ. The CDR3 has 15 amino acids. CDR3 region: CASSFAELGTDTQYF. The CDR3 nucleotides read TGTGCCAGCAGCTTCGCGGAGTTGGGGACAGATACGCAGTATTTT.

This clonotype was seen a handful of times. The rearrangement uses TRBV7-8 and TRBJ2-2, with 8 bases that match TRBD2. The CDR3 totals 16 residues. V trimming: 5 bases; J trimming: 0 bases; junction bases outside the gene matches: 5. Per the germline V gene, CDR1 is SGHVS and CDR2 is FQNEAQ. The CDR3, as DNA: TGTGCCAGCAGCGGACGACTAGCGACGAACACCGGGGAGCTGTTTTTT. Its translation is CASSGRLATNTGELFF.

This clonotype was seen more than once but under ten times. The chain carries TRBV6-1 and TRBJ2-1; a possible D gene is TRBD1 (6 bases). This CDR3 has 16 amino acids. V lost 6 bases to trimming and J lost 2 bases, with 17 bases between them. Looked up from germline, CDR1 is MNHNS and CDR2 is SASEGT. CDR3 DNA: TGTGCCAGCAGCCCCGTTCCACAGGGAACCTACAATGAGCAGTTCTTC. It codes for CASSPVPQGTYNEQFF.

This chain joins TRBV9 and TRBJ2-1; possible D gene TRBD1, 6 bases. The CDR3 totals 15 residues. Trimming removed 3 bases at V and 2 bases at J, with 12 bases between. Germline V gene sequence: CDR1 SGDLS, CDR2 YYNGEE. The CDR3 DNA follows: TGTGCCAGCAGCGCAGACAGGAGGCCCTACAATGAGCAGTTCTTC. Protein sequence: CASSADRRPYNEQFF.

V gene TRBV7-2 combines with J gene TRBJ1-2, with unresolved D. The germline V gene encodes CDR1 SGHTA and CDR2 FQGNSA. V lost 2 bases to trimming and J lost 6 bases, with 16 bases between them. The CDR3 runs to 15 residues. The DNA of the CDR3 is TGTGCCAGCAGCTTAAACGTTATCGTGGCGGATGGCTACACCTTC. Translated, it gives CASSLNVIVADGYTF.

The J gene is TRBJ1-5, the V gene TRBV23-1; no clear D gene. TRBV23-1 counts as an open reading frame of uncertain function. The ends were cut back, 2 bases at V and 4 bases at J, with 15 bases in the middle. There are 16 residues in the CDR3. CDR3 protein: CASSQVGRGTNQPQHF. CDR3 nucleotides: TGCGCCAGCAGTCAAGTTGGACGGGGAACGAATCAGCCCCAGCATTTT.

This chain uses TRBV7-3 with TRBJ2-7; D perhaps matches TRBD2 (7 bases). Germline-derived CDR1 and CDR2 are SGHTA and FQGTGA. The CDR3 extends over 15 amino acids. Trimming shortened V by 5 bases and J by 7 bases, and 21 bases separated the two germline ends. The CDR3 spells CASSPSPLRGGEQYF. The CDR3 region has the DNA TGTGCCAGCAGCCCCAGCCCTCTTAGGGGGGGGGAGCAGTACTTC.

The chain has TRBV7-2 and TRBJ2-1, with D possibly being TRBD2 (6 bases). Looked up from germline, CDR1 is SGHTA and CDR2 is FQGNSA. The CDR3 extends over 16 amino acids. The ends were cut back, 7 bases at V and 0 bases at J, with 16 bases in the middle. DNA for the CDR3: TGTGCCAGCACCCGTGGGGGGTCAGTCTCCTACAATGAGCAGTTCTTC. Protein product: CASTRGGSVSYNEQFF.

There are a few counts of this clonotype. V gene TRBV7-8 combines with J gene TRBJ2-3; D gene unclear. CDR3 length equals 16 residues. V was cut by 6 bases and J by 4 bases, with 20 bases left in between. Germline values: CDR1 SGHVS, CDR2 FQNEAQ. The CDR3 DNA sequence: TGTGCCAGCAGGACGGGCAGGCCCGAGCGATCAGATACGCAGTATTTT. This encodes CASRTGRPERSDTQYF.

The chain recombines TRBV10-3 with TRBJ2-7, with 9 bases fitting TRBD2. J gave up 5 bases and V 3 bases, and 8 bases lay outside the gene matches. CDR1 is ENHRY and CDR2 is SYGVKD in the germline V gene. The CDR3 sequence is 15 residues long. CDR3 DNA sequence: TGTGCCATCAGTGATATAGCGGGAGTTACGCACGAGCAGTACTTC. It yields the protein CAISDIAGVTHEQYF.

The DNA for the CDR3 is TGTGCCAGCAGTTCGGTGGCGATTAACACTGAAGCTTTCTTT. Amino acid sequence: CASSSVAINTEAFF. This chain joins TRBV6-2 or TRBV6-3 and TRBJ1-1; D is unclear. The V end lost 4 bases, the J end lost 2 bases, and 11 bases lay between the germline ends. CDR3 length: 14 amino acids. Germline V CDR1 and CDR2: MNHEY, SVGEGT.

This clonotype was counted only a few times. The rearrangement links TRBV6-1 to TRBJ2-5, with a weak D call TRBD2 (5 bases). The CDR3 contains 14 residues. The ends were cut back, 7 bases at V and 4 bases at J, with 16 bases in the middle. Germline V gene sequence: CDR1 MNHNS, CDR2 SASEGT. CDR3 in DNA: TGTGCCAGCACGAGGACTCCTGCAATAGAGACCCAGTACTTC. It encodes CASTRTPAIETQYF.

The V call is TRBV2, the J call TRBJ1-5, with D maybe TRBD1 (5 bases). Germline lookup yields CDR1 SNHLY and CDR2 FYNNEI. The CDR3 is made up of 13 amino acids. Trimming cost V 4 bases and J 5 bases, with 9 bases left between them. CDR3 nucleotide sequence: TGTGCCAGCAGTGCGGGGGTAGATCAGCCCCAGCATTTT. It codes for CASSAGVDQPQHF.

This clonotype has more than one count but fewer than ten. The CDR3 sequence is CASALGVSLSNQPQHF. The DNA for the CDR3 is TGTGCCAGCGCTCTAGGCGTTAGTCTTAGCAATCAGCCCCAGCATTTT. The chain uses TRBV28 and TRBJ1-5; D is unclear. CDR3 length: 16 amino acids. The V gene lost 8 bases and the J gene lost 0 bases, with 17 bases spanning the gap. Germline CDR1 MDHEN, CDR2 SYDVKM.

The chain carries TRBV19 and TRBJ2-3; 11 positions match TRBD2. The CDR3 contains 14 residues. Germline V gives CDR1 LNHDA, CDR2 SQIVND (reference sequence). The J segment lost 8 bases and the V segment lost 3 bases, leaving 4 bases of the junction unmatched. CDR3: CASSISGRAGTQYF. The CDR3 DNA sequence: TGTGCCAGTAGTATTAGCGGGAGGGCGGGTACGCAGTATTTT.

This clonotype was observed once. The chain joins TRBV7-9 to TRBJ2-6; the D call may be TRBD1 or TRBD2 (5 bases each). Trimming removed 1 base at V and 3 bases at J, with 16 bases between. Germline lookup yields CDR1 SEHNR and CDR2 FQNEAQ (reference sequence). The CDR3 is 18 residues long. The CDR3 spells CASSLGVRGLLGANVLTF. For the CDR3, the DNA is TGTGCCAGCAGCTTAGGCGTTCGGGGCTTACTTGGGGCCAACGTCCTGACTTTC.